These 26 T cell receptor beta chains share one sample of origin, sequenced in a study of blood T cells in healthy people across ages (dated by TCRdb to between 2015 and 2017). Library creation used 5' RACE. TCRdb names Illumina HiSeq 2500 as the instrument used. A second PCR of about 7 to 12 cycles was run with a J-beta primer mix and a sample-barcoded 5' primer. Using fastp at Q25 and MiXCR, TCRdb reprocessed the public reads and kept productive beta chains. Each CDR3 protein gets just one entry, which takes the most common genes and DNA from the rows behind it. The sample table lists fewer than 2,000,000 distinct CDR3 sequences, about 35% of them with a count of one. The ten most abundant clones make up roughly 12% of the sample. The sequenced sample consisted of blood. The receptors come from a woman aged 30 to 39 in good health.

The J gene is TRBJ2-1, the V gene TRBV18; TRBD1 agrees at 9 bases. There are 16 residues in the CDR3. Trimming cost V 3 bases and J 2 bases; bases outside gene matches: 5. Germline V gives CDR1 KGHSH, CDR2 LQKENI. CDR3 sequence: CASSPGTGRAYNEQFF. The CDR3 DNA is TGTGCCAGCTCACCGGGGACAGGGCGGGCCTACAATGAGCAGTTCTTC.

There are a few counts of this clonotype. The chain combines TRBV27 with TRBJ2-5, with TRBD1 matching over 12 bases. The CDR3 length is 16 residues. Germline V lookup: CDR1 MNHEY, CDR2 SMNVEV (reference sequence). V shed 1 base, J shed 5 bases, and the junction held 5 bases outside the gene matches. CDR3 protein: CASSLLGQGAGETQYF. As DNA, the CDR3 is TGTGCCAGCAGTTTATTGGGACAGGGGGCGGGGGAGACCCAGTACTTC.

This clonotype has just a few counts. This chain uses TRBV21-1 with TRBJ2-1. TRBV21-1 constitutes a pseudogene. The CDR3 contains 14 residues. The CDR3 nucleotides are TGTGCCAGCAGAAACTGGTCCGAATTTGATGAGCAGTTCTTC. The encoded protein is CASRNWSEFDEQFF.

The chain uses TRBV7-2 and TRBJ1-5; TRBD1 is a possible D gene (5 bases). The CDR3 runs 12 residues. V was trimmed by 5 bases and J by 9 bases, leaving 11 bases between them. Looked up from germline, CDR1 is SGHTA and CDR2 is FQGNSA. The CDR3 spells CASSIPGGPQHF. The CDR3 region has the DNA TGTGCCAGCAGCATTCCGGGGGGGCCCCAGCATTTT. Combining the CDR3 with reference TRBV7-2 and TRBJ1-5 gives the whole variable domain GAGVSQSPSNKVTEKGKDVELRCDPISGHTALYWYRQSLGQGLEFLIYFQGNSAPDKSGLPSDRFSAERTGGSVSTLTIQRTQQEDSAVYLCASSIPGGPQHFGDGTRLSIL.

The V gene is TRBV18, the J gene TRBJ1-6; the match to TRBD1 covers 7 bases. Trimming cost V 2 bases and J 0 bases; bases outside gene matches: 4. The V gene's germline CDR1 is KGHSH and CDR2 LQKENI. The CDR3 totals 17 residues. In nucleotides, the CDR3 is TGTGCCAGCTCACCATCGGACAGGAGCTCCTATAATTCACCCCTCCACTTT. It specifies CASSPSDRSSYNSPLHF.

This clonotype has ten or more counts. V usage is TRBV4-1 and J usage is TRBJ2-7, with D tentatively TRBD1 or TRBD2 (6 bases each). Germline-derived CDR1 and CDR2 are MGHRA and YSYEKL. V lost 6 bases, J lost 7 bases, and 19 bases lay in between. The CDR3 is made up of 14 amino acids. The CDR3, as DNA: TGCGCCAGCAGGCTTGGGGCGGGACAAGGGGAGCAGTACTTC. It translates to CASRLGAGQGEQYF.

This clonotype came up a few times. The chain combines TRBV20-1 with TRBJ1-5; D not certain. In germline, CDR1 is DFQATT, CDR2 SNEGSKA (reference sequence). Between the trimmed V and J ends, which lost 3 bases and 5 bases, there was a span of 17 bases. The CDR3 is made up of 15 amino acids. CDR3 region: CSARWTHRPDQPQHF. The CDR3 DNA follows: TGCAGTGCTAGGTGGACCCATAGACCAGATCAGCCCCAGCATTTT.

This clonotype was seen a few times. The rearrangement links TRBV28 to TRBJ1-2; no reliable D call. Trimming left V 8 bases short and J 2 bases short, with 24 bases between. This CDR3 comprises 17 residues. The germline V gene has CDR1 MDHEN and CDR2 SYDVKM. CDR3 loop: CASLRDPPGSPNYGYTF. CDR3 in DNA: TGTGCCAGCTTAAGAGACCCTCCAGGTTCCCCCAACTATGGCTACACCTTC.

The chain's CDR3 is CASSTAGDLGEQYF. The CDR3 coding sequence is TGTGCCAGCAGCACCGCAGGGGACCTGGGAGAGCAGTACTTC. This chain uses TRBV3-1 with TRBJ2-7; D might be TRBD1 (6 bases). V gave up 5 bases and J gave up 7 bases, with 18 bases separating them. CDR1 is LGHDT, CDR2 YNNKEL, per germline (reference sequence). CDR3 length: 14 residues.

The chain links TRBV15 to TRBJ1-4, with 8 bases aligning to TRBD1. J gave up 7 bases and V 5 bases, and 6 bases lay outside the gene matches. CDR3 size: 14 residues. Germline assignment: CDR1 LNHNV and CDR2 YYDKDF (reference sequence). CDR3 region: CATSGRGLVEKLFF. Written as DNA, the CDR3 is TGTGCCACCAGCGGCAGGGGGCTTGTTGAAAAACTGTTTTTT.

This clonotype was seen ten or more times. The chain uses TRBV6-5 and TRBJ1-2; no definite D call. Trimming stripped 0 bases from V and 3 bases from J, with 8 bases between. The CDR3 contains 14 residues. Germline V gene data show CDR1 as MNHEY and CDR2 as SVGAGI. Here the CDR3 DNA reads TGTGCCAGCAGTTACTCGGCCGAGTACTATGGCTACACCTTC. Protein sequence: CASSYSAEYYGYTF.

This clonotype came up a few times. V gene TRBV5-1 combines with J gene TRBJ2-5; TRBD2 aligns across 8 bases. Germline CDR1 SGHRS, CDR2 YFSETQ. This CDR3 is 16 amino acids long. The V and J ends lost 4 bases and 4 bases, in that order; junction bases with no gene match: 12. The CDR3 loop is CASSSLGAGGGETQYF. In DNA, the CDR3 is TGCGCCAGCAGCAGCCTGGGCGCGGGGGGAGGAGAGACCCAGTACTTC.

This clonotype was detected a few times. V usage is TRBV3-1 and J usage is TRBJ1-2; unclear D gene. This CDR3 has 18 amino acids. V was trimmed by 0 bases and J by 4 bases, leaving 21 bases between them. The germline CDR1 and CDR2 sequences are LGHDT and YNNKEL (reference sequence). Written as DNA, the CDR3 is TGTGCCAGCAGCCAAGATCCGGCGTCGCTCGTACCTGGCTATGGCTACACCTTC. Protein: CASSQDPASLVPGYGYTF.

CDR3 nucleotides: TGCGCCAGCAGCCCCTTAGAGGCAAGTCAAGAGACCCAGTACTTC. It specifies CASSPLEASQETQYF. This chain uses TRBV4-1 with TRBJ2-5; D uncertain. The V end lost 4 bases, the J end lost 2 bases, and 14 bases lay between the germline ends. Per germline, CDR1 MGHRA and CDR2 YSYEKL. This CDR3 has 15 residues.

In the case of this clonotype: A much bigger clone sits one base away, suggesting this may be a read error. CDR3 in DNA: TGTGCCAGCAGTCCCCACGTGGGTACGCAGTATTTT. Its protein is CASSPHVGTQYF. V usage is TRBV12-3 or TRBV12-4 and J usage is TRBJ2-3; D remains ambiguous. The CDR3 is 12 residues long. The V end was cut by 5 bases, the J end by 8 bases, with 11 bases between.

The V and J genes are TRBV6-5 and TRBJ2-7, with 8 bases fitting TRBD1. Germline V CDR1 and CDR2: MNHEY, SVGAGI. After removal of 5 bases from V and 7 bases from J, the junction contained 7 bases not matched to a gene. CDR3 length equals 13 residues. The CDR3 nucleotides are TGTGCCAGCAGTGTATGGACAGGGTTTGAGCAGTACTTC. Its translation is CASSVWTGFEQYF.

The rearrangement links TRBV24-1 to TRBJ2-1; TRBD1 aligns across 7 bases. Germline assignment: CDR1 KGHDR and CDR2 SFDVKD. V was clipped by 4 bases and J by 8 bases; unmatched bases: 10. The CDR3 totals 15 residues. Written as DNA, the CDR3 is TGTGCCACCAGTGACCCCGACAGGGTTAGCGATGAGCAGTTCTTC. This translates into CATSDPDRVSDEQFF.

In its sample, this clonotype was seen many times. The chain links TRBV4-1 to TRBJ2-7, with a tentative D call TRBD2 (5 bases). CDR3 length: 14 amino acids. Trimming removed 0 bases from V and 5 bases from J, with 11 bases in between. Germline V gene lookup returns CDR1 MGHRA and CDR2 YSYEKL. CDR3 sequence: CASSQEAVRHEQYF. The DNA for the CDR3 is TGCGCCAGCAGCCAAGAAGCGGTCCGCCACGAGCAGTACTTC.

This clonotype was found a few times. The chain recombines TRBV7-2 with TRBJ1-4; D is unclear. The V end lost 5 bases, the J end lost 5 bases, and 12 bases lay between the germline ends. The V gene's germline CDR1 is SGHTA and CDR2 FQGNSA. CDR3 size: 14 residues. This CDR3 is CASSRRTGNEKLFF. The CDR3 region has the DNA TGTGCCAGCAGCCGCAGGACGGGGAATGAAAAACTGTTTTTT.

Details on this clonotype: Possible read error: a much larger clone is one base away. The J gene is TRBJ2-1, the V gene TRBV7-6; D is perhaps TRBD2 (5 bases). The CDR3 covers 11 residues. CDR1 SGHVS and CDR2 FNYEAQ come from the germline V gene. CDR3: CTSGVYNEQFF. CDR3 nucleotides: TGTACCAGCGGAGTATACAATGAGCAGTTCTTC.

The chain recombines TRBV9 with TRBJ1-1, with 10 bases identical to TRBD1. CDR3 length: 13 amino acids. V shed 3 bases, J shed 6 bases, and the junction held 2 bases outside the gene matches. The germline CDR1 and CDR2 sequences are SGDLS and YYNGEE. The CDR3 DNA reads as TGTGCCAGCAGCGGGGGGACAGGGGCTGAAGCTTTCTTT. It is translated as CASSGGTGAEAFF.

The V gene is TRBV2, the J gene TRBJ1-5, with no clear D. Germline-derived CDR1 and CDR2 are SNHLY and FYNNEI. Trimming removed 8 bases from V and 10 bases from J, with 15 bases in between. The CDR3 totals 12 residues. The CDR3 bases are TGTGCCAGCCGAGCCCTGAAGGGACCCCAGCATTTT. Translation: CASRALKGPQHF.

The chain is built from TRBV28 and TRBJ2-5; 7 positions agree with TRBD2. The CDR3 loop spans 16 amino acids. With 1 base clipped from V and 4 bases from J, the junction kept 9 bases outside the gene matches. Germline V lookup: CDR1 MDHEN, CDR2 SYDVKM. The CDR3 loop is CASSLLGLGGRETQYF. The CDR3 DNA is TGTGCCAGCAGTTTATTAGGTTTGGGGGGGAGAGAGACCCAGTACTTC.

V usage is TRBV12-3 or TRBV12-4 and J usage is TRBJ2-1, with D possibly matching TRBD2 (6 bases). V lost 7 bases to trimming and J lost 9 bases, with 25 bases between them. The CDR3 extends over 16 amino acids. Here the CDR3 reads CASTLGSGDSFIEQFF. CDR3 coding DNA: TGTGCCAGCACCCTCGGGTCGGGGGACTCCTTCATTGAGCAGTTCTTC.

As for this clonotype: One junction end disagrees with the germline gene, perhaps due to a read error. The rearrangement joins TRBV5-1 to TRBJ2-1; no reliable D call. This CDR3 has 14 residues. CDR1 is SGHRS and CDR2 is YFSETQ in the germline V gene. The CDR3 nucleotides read TGCGCCAGTAGCTTCTCCAGAGACTACAATGAGCAGTTCTTC. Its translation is CASSFSRDYNEQFF.

The CDR3 sequence is CASTPSSGEHTGELFF. CDR3 coding DNA: TGTGCCAGCACCCCATCCAGTGGAGAACACACCGGGGAGCTGTTTTTT. V is TRBV9 and J is TRBJ2-2; D uncertain. The CDR3 has 16 amino acids. The V end lost 6 bases, the J end lost 3 bases, and 18 bases lay between the germline ends. The germline V gene has CDR1 SGDLS and CDR2 YYNGEE.